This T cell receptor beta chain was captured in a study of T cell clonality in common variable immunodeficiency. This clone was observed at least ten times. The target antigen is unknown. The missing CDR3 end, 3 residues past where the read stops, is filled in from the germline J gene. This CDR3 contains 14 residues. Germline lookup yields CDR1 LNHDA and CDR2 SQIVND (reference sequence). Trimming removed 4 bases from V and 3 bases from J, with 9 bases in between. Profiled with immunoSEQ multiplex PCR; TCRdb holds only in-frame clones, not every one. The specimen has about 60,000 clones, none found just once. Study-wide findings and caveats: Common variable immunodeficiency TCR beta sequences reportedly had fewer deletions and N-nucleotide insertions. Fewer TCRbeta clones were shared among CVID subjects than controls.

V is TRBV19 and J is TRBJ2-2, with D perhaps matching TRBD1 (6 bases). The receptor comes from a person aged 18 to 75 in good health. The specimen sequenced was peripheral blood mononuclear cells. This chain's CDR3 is CASSNRVDTGELFF. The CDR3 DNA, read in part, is TGTGCCAGTAGTAACAGGGTGGACACCGGGGAG.